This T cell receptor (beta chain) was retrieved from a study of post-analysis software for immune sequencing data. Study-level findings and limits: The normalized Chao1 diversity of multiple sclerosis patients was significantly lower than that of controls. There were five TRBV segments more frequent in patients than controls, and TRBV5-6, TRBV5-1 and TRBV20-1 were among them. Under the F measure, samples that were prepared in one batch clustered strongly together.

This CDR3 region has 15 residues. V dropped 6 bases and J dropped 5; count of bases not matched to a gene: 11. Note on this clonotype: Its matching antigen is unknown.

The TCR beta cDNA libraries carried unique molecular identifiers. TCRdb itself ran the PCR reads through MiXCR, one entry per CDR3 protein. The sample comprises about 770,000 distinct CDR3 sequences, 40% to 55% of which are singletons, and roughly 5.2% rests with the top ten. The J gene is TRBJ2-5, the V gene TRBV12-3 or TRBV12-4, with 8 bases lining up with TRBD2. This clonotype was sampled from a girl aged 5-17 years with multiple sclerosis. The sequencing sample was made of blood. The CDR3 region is CASSPEAGGGETQYF. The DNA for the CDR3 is TGTGCCAGCAGCCCCGAGGCGGGAGGAGGGGAGACCCAGTACTTC.